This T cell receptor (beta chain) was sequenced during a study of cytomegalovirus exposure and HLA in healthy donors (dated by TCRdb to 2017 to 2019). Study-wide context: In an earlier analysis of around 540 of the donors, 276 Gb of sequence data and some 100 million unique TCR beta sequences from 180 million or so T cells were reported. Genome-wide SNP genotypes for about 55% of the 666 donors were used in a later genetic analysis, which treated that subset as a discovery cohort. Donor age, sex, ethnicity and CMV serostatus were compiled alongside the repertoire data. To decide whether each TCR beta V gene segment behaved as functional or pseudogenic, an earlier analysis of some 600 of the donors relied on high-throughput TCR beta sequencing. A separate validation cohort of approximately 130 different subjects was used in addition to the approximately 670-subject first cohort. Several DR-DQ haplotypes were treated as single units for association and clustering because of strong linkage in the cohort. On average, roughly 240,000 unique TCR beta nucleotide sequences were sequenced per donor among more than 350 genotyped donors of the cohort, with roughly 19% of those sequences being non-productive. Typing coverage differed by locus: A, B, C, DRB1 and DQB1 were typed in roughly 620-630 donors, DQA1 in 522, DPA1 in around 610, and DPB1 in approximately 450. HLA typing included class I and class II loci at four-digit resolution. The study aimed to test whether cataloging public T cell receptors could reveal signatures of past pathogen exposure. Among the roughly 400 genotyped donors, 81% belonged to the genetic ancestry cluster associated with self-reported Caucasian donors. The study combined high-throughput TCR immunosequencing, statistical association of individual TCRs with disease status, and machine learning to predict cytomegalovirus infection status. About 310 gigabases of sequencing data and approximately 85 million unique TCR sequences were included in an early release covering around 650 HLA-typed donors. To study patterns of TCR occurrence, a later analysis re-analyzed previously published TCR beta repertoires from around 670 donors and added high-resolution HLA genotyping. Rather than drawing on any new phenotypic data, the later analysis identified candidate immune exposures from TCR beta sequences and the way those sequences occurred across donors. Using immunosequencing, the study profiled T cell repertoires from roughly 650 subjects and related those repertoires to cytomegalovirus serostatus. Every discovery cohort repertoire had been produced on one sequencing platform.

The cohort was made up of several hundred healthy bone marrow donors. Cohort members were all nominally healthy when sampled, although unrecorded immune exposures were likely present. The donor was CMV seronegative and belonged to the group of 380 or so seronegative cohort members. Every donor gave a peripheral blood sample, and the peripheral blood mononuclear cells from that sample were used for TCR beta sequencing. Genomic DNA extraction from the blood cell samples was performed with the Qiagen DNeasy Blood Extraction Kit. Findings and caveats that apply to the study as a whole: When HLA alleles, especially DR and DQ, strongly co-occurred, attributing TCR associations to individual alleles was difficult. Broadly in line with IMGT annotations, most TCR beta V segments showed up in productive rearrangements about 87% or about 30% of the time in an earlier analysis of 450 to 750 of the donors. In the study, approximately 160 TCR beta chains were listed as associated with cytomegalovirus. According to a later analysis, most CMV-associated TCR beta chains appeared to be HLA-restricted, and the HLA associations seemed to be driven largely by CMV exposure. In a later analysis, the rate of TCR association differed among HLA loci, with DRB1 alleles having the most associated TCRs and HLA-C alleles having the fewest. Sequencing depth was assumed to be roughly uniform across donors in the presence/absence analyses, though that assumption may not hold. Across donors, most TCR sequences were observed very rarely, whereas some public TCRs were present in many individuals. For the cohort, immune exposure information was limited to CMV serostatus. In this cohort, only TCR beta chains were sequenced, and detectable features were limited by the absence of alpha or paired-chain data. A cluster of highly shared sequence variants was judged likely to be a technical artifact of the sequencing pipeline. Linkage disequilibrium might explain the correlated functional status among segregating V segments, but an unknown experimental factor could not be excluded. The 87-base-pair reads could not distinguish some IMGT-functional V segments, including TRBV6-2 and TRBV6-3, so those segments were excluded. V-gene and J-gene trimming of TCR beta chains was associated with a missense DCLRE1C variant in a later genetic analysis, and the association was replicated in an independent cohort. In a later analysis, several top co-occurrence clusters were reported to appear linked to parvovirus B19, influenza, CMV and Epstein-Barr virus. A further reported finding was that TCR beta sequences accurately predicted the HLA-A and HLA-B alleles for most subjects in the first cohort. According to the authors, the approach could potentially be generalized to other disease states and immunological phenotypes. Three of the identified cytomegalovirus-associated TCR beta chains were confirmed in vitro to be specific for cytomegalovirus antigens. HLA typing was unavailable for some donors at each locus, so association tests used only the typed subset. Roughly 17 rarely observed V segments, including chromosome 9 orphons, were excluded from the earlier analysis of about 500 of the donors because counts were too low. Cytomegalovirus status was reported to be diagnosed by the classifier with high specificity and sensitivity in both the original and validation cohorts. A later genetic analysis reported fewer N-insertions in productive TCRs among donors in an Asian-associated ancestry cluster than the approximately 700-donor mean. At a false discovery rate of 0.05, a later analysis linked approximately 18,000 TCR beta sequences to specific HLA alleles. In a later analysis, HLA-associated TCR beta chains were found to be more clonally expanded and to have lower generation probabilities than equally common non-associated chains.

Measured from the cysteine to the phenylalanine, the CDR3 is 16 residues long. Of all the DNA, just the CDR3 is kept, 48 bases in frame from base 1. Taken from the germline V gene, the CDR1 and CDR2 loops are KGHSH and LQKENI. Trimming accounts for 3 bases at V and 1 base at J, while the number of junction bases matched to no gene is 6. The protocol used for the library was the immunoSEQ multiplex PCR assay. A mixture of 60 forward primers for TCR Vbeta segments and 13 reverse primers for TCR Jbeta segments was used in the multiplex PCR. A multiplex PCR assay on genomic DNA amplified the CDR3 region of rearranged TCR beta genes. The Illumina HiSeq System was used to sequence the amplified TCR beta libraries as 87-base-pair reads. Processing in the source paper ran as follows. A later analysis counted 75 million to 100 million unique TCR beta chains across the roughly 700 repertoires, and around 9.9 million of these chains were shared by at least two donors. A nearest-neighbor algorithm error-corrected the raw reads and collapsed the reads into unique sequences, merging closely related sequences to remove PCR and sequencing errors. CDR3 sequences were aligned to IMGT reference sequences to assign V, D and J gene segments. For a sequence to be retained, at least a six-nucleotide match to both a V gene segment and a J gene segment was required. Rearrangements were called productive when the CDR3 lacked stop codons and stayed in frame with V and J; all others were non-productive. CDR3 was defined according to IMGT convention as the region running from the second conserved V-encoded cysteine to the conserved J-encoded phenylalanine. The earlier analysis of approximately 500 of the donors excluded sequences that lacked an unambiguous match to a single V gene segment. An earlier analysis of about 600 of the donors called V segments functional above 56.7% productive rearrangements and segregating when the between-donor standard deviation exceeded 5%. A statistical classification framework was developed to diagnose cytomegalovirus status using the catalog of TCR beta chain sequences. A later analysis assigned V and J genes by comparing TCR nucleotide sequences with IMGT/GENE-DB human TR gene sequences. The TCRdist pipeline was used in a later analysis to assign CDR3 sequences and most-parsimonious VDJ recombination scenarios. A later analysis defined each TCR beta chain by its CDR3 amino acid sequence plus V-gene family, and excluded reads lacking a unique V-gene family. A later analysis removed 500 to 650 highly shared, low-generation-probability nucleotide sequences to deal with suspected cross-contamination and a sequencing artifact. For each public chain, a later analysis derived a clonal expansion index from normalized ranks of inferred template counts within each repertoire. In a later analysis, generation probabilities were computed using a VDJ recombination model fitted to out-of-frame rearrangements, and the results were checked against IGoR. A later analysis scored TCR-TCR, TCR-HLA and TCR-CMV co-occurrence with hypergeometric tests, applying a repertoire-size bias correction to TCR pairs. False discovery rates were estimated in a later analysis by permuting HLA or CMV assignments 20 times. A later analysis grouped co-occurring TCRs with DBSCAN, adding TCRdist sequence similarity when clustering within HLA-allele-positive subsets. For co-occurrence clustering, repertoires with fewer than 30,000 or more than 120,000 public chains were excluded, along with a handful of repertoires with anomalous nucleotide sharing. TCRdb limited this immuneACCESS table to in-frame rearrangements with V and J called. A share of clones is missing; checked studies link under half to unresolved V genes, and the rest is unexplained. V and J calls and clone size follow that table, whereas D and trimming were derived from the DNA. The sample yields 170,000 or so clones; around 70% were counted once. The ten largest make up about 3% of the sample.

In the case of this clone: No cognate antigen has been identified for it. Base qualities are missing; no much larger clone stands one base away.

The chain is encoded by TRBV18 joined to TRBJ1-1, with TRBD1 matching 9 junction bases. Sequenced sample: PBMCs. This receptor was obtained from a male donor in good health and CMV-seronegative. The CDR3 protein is CASSPLTGQGNTEAFF. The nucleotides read TGTGCCAGCTCACCGCTAACGGGACAGGGGAACACTGAAGCTTTCTTT.